The rows below give T cell receptor beta chains drawn from one sample of a study of blood T cells in healthy people across ages. TCRdb recomputed calls from the 5' RACE reads with MiXCR, one row per CDR3 protein. The sample includes some 1.4 million distinct CDR3 sequences, approximately 42% seen only once; the top ten take approximately 7.9%. Sequenced: blood. The receptors shown here come from a woman aged 18-29 years in good health. The CDR3 runs from the conserved cysteine through the conserved F or W.

>TRBV7-9|TRBJ1-2
CASSLEWLENGYTF
>TRBV12-3/TRBV12-4|TRBJ2-1
CASSAALAVSSYNEQFF
>TRBV2|TRBJ2-7
CASVFTSVGSDEQYF
>TRBV2|TRBJ2-1
CASIQQGYMQSF
>TRBV12-3/TRBV12-4|TRBJ2-5
CASSLSPGDSGGLETQYF
>TRBV29-1|TRBJ1-1
CSTGQGANTNTEAFF
>TRBV20-1|TRBJ2-7
CSAEYEWDGSYEQYF
>TRBV12-3/TRBV12-4|TRBJ2-5
CASSILQGTQYF
>TRBV2|TRBJ1-2
CASSEPRTEKYGYTF
>TRBV4-1|TRBJ2-1
CASSQPGQYNEQFF
>TRBV7-6|TRBJ2-7
CASSRTLIEAYNEQYF
>TRBV6-5|TRBJ2-1
CASSYSALLAGKSNEQFF
>TRBV4-1|TRBJ2-7
CASSQAQTGRGYEQYF
>TRBV20-1|TRBJ2-6
CSAYDRAGANVLTF
>TRBV7-2|TRBJ2-7
CASSLARLAGLYEQYF
>TRBV16|TRBJ2-1
CASSQSASLSYNEQFF
>TRBV19|TRBJ1-1
CASRDPNTEAFF
>TRBV12-3/TRBV12-4|TRBJ1-5
CASRLTGSEDQPQHF
>TRBV4-1|TRBJ2-5
CASSQEGAGVGETQYF
>TRBV5-5|TRBJ2-1
CASSVKQGDEQFF
>TRBV4-1|TRBJ1-5
CASSQGFWTSNQPQHF
>TRBV11-2|TRBJ2-1
CAYRRGGPSGNEQFF
>TRBV10-3|TRBJ2-7
CAISDDSDEQYF
>TRBV9|TRBJ2-7
CASSALAGADYEQYF
>TRBV11-2|TRBJ1-2
CASSPEGANRLYGYTF
>TRBV12-3/TRBV12-4|TRBJ2-1
CASSSHRPHVENEQFF
>TRBV18|TRBJ2-2
CASSPLSGGTGELFF
>TRBV20-1|TRBJ1-1
CSARKLGQGIPTEAFF
>TRBV20-1|TRBJ2-1
CSAQPGPNEQFF
>TRBV7-9|TRBJ2-7
CASSLARFSYEQYF
>TRBV3-1|TRBJ2-3
CASSRSVGLFTDTQYF
>TRBV6-5|TRBJ1-2
CATQLIGTNLDGYTF
>TRBV14|TRBJ2-2
CASSQGLRISSGNPGELFF
>TRBV20-1|TRBJ1-5
CSAPQGPNQPQHF
>TRBV6-5|TRBJ2-7
CASSPPWSSYEQYF
>TRBV12-3/TRBV12-4|TRBJ1-2
CASSFTRNPGGLYGYTF
>TRBV10-3|TRBJ1-2
CAINQRTGGDGGYTF
>TRBV10-3|-
CAISEVTSGITYNEQYF
>TRBV7-2|TRBJ2-4
CASSIAGVAKNIQYF
>TRBV5-1|TRBJ2-1
CASSWGTGEDEQFF
>TRBV6-1|TRBJ1-5
CASKGDGNNQPQHF
>TRBV6-1|TRBJ2-1
CASSDTIAGGSQFF
>TRBV6-1|TRBJ1-2
CASSQGTGGRHYGYTF
>TRBV6-2/TRBV6-3|TRBJ1-5
CASLEGQENSNQPQHF
>TRBV15|TRBJ1-2
CATSWPQGEGYTF